This TCR beta chain was sequenced during a study of T cell repertoires in cytomegalovirus infection. Study summary: Both CMV infection and a matching HLA type were indicated by public TCR beta signatures.

Regarding this clonotype: Its antigen is unidentified. A much larger clone differs by one base, so this may be a read error.

TCRdb re-analysed the reads in MiXCR, keeping a single row per CDR3 protein. Of some 110,000 distinct CDR3 sequences listed, 10% are singletons. Points from the study as a whole: Accumulated public TCR beta family frequency recognized individuals carrying CMV together with the relevant HLA. HLA-C-restricted TCR beta clonotypes specific for CMV led the ex vivo response.

This sequence was found in a human donor in good health (CMV status not recorded). Some clones in this sample may be carry-over from other donors' samples. The sample taken for sequencing was PBMCs, sequenced either directly or after in vitro stimulation (not recorded which).

The CDR3: CASSLDGDTQYF. In DNA, the CDR3 is TGTGCCAGCAGCTTAGACGGGGATACGCAGTATTTT. The V and J genes are TRBV7-9 and TRBJ2-3; D gene uncertain. The V gene lost 1 base and the J gene lost 6 bases, with 5 bases spanning the gap. Germline CDR1 and CDR2: SEHNR and FQNEAQ (reference sequence). This CDR3 region has 12 residues.